The rows below give T cell receptor beta chains drawn from one sample of a study of T-cell reconstitution after alpha-beta-depleted transplantation in children. TCRdb reanalysed the PCR reads using MiXCR and keeps one entry per CDR3 protein. The sample lists approximately 300,000 distinct CDR3 sequences; roughly a tenth were seen once. Here the sequenced sample was PBMCs, taken before TCRalphabeta/CD19-depleted stem cell transplant. These receptors came from a boy less than two years old with acute myeloid leukemia, due to receive a stem cell transplant. Each CDR3 is given with its conserved first and last residue. D genes are given only for firm matches. Size tells how often a clone was seen (once, few, many) or the class of an expanded clone, and some rows leave it out.

V gene,clone size,J gene,D gene,CDR3 DNA,CDR3 protein
TRBV20-1,many,TRBJ2-3,TRBD1,TGCAGTGCCCCCCGGAACCGGGACAGGTTCACAGATACGCAGTATTTT,CSAPRNRDRFTDTQYF
TRBV12-3/TRBV12-4,many,TRBJ1-3,.,TGTGCCAGCAGTTTAATCTCTGGAAACACCATATATTTT,CASSLISGNTIYF
TRBV4-2,.,TRBJ2-3,.,TGTGCCAGCAGCCACGGGGGAATGTGGAGCACAGATACGCAGTATTTT,CASSHGGMWSTDTQYF
TRBV29-1,.,TRBJ1-6,.,TGCAGCGTTGACAGCTCCTATAATTCACCCCTCCACTTT,CSVDSSYNSPLHF
TRBV5-5,many,TRBJ2-2,TRBD1,TGTGCCAGCAGCTTGTTGGACAGGGGGATCACCGGGGAGCTGTTTTTT,CASSLLDRGITGELFF
TRBV2,.,TRBJ1-3,.,TGTGCCAGCAGTGAGGCGGTTTTCGGAAACACCATATATTTT,CASSEAVFGNTIYF
TRBV20-1,many,TRBJ1-6,.,TGCAGTGCTAGAGCCCCAGGACCGTCGTATAATTCACCCCTCCACTTT,CSARAPGPSYNSPLHF
TRBV7-2,many,TRBJ2-7,.,TGTGCCAGCAGCTTAGGAAAGGGCTACGAGCAGTACTTC,CASSLGKGYEQYF
TRBV2,many,TRBJ2-6,.,TGTGCCAGCAGGCACCGACAGTCGGGAAACGTCCTGACTTTC,CASRHRQSGNVLTF
TRBV6-1,.,TRBJ1-4,.,TGTGCCAGCAGTCAATGGGGACGGCTTGTCGAAAAACTGTTTTTT,CASSQWGRLVEKLFF
TRBV28,.,TRBJ1-1,TRBD1,TGTGCCAGCAGCATACAGGCAGGGGGAAGGAGGACTGAAGCTTTCTTT,CASSIQAGGRRTEAFF
TRBV5-6,many,TRBJ2-7,.,TGTGCCAGCAGCCCCCGGACAGAACAGTACTTC,CASSPRTEQYF
TRBV7-2,many,TRBJ1-6,.,TGTGCCAGCAGCTACATCGGACAGCCCATATATAATTCACCCCTCCACTTT,CASSYIGQPIYNSPLHF
TRBV20-1,many,TRBJ2-3,TRBD2,TGCAGTTCCGAAGCGGGAGGCACAGATACGCAGTATTTT,CSSEAGGTDTQYF
TRBV29-1,few,TRBJ1-1,TRBD1,TGCAGCGTAGTAACCGGGACAGGGAGGGGGAACACTGAAGCTTTCTTT,CSVVTGTGRGNTEAFF
TRBV5-5,many,TRBJ2-2,.,TGTGCCAGCAGCTATGGCAGGGGAGACACCGGGGAGCTGTTTTTT,CASSYGRGDTGELFF
TRBV29-1,many,TRBJ2-4,.,TGCAGCGCGGGGGGCGAGGCCAAAAACATTCAGTACTTC,CSAGGEAKNIQYF
TRBV3-1,.,TRBJ2-3,.,TGTGCCAGCAGCCCTACCGGGATCGTCGGGGATACGCAGTATTTT,CASSPTGIVGDTQYF
TRBV12-3/TRBV12-4,.,TRBJ2-7,TRBD2,TGTGCCAACAGTCTAGCGGGGAGTTACGAGCAGTACTTC,CANSLAGSYEQYF
TRBV12-3/TRBV12-4,.,TRBJ2-3,.,TGTGCCAGCAGTTCACCGGGTAGGCCGCAGTATTTT,CASSSPGRPQYF
TRBV28,many,TRBJ1-1,.,TGTGCCAGCGATACAAGTGGGACTGAAGCTTTCTTT,CASDTSGTEAFF
TRBV6-5,many,TRBJ2-1,.,TGTGCCAGCAGTCGCACCCACTATGAGCAGTTCTTC,CASSRTHYEQFF
TRBV24-1,many,TRBJ2-5,TRBD2,TGTGCCACCAGTGATTTCGGACTAGGAGAGACCCAGTACTTC,CATSDFGLGETQYF
TRBV6-1,many,TRBJ2-1,.,TGTGCCAGCAGGCAAGGGGGCGGGGGGCAAAATGAGCAGTTCTTC,CASRQGGGGQNEQFF
TRBV4-2,many,TRBJ2-7,TRBD1,TGTGCCAGCAGCCGTCAAACCGGGACAGGGAGCTCCTACGAGCAGTACTTC,CASSRQTGTGSSYEQYF
TRBV11-2,many,TRBJ2-1,TRBD2,TGTGCCAGCAGCTTAGGGACTAGCGGGGGGGTCAATGAGCAGTTCTTC,CASSLGTSGGVNEQFF
TRBV9,many,TRBJ1-4,.,TGTGCCAGCAGCGTATCAGGCGTAAGGGATGAAAAACTGTTTTTT,CASSVSGVRDEKLFF
TRBV20-1,many,TRBJ2-7,.,TGCAGTGCTAGAGTAAAGGGGCTTCTTGTCGGTGGGGAGCAGTACTTC,CSARVKGLLVGGEQYF
TRBV11-1,.,TRBJ1-5,TRBD1,TGTGCCAGCGGACGTGGAGGGGACAGGGGAAGAGAAAGCAATCAGCCCCAGCATTTT,CASGRGGDRGRESNQPQHF
TRBV7-9,.,TRBJ2-7,.,TGTGCCAGCAGCTCTCTCCGCCGGTCTCGGGTAGACTACGAGCAGTACTTC,CASSSLRRSRVDYEQYF
TRBV28,many,TRBJ1-2,.,TGTGCCAGCAGTTTAGGTAATCCGAACTATGGCTACACCTTC,CASSLGNPNYGYTF
TRBV27,many,TRBJ1-4,.,TGTGCCAGCAGTTTATCGCCGGTAGCTAATGAAAAACTGTTTTTT,CASSLSPVANEKLFF
TRBV11-1,.,TRBJ2-5,TRBD1,TGTGCCAGCAGCTTAGTTAAGAGGACAGGGGGCGTCATCGAGACCCAGTACTTC,CASSLVKRTGGVIETQYF
TRBV6-2/TRBV6-3,many,TRBJ1-5,TRBD1,TGTGCCAGATACGGATTGGACAGGGAGAATCAGCCCCAGCATTTT,CARYGLDRENQPQHF
TRBV20-1,.,TRBJ1-6,.,TGCAGTGCTACTTCCCTGATGGAGGATTCACCCCTCCACTTT,CSATSLMEDSPLHF
TRBV15,many,TRBJ2-4,.,TGTGCCGCCGGAGGCTTAACCAAAAACATTCAGTACTTC,CAAGGLTKNIQYF
TRBV6-2/TRBV6-3,many,TRBJ2-2,TRBD1,TGTGCCAGCAGTTACTCGAGGTCGACAGGGAGGAACACCGGGGAGCTGTTTTTT,CASSYSRSTGRNTGELFF
TRBV20-1,few,TRBJ2-3,TRBD1,TGCAGTGACAGGCCTCCCGGGACAGGGGACACAGATACGCAGTATTTT,CSDRPPGTGDTDTQYF
TRBV12-3/TRBV12-4,many,TRBJ2-7,.,TGTGCCAGCAGTTTGGAGGGGGCCTACGAGCAGTACTTC,CASSLEGAYEQYF
TRBV12-3/TRBV12-4,.,TRBJ2-3,TRBD2,TGTGCCAGCAGGGGACTAGCGGGAAGTTCCACAGATACGCAGTATTTT,CASRGLAGSSTDTQYF
TRBV5-1,many,TRBJ2-7,.,TGCGCCAGCAGCTTTAAAGAAGACGAGCAGTACTTC,CASSFKEDEQYF
TRBV3-1,.,TRBJ1-1,.,TGTGCCAGCAGTGAAAGTAGGAACCCTGAAGCTTTCTTT,CASSESRNPEAFF
TRBV10-3,many,TRBJ2-6,.,TGTGCCATCAGTCGGGACCCTGGGGCCAACGTCCTGACTTTC,CAISRDPGANVLTF
TRBV28,few,TRBJ2-7,.,TGTGCCAGCAGAGTCGGCAGGGGCTACGAGCAGTACTTC,CASRVGRGYEQYF
TRBV29-1,many,TRBJ1-1,.,TGCAGCGTTGCCGTCTCTGAAGCTTTCTTT,CSVAVSEAFF
TRBV11-3,many,TRBJ2-2,.,TGTGCCAGCAGAGTAGGGGTCGGGGAGCTGTTTTTT,CASRVGVGELFF
TRBV20-1,many,TRBJ2-7,.,TGCAGTGCCCATTACTACGAGCAGTACTTC,CSAHYYEQYF
TRBV27,medium-sized,TRBJ2-1,TRBD2,TGTGCCAGCAGTCAGAAGCGGGAGTTCTCCTACAATGAGCAGTTCTTC,CASSQKREFSYNEQFF
TRBV2,.,TRBJ1-4,.,TGTGCCGGCCGTGCGGGGAAGTTAGGAACTAATGAAAAACTGTTTTTT,CAGRAGKLGTNEKLFF
TRBV5-8,many,TRBJ1-6,.,TGTGCCAGCAGGGGAGGGCAGAGCTCCTATAATTCACCCCTCCACTTT,CASRGGQSSYNSPLHF
TRBV28,.,TRBJ2-7,.,TGTGCCAGCAGTAATCTTCAGTCCTACGAGCAGTACTTC,CASSNLQSYEQYF
TRBV9,.,TRBJ2-1,.,TGTGCCAGCAGCGTAGACTCATCGTTATGGACAGAGCAGTTCTTC,CASSVDSSLWTEQFF
TRBV29-1,many,TRBJ2-3,.,TGCAGCGTTGGTGACAGGTCCCGCACAGATACGCAGTATTTT,CSVGDRSRTDTQYF
TRBV5-1,few,TRBJ2-7,.,TGCGCCAGCAGCGCGGGACTTCCCTACGAGCAGTACTTC,CASSAGLPYEQYF